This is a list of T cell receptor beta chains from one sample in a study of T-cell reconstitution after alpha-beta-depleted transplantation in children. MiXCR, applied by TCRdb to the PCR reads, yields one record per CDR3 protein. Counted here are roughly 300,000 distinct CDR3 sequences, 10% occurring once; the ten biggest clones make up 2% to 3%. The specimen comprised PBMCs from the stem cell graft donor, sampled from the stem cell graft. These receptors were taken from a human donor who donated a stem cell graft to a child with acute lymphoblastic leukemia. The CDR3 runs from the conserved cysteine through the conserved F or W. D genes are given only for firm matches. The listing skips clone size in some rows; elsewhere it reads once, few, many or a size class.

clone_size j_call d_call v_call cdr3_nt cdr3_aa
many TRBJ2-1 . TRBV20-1 TGCAGTGCTAGAGATCGTGGGATAATAGTGGTTTTCGATGAGCAGTTCTTC CSARDRGIIVVFDEQFF
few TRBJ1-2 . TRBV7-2 TGTGCCAGCAGCTTAAACCTGGGCGGCTACACCTTC CASSLNLGGYTF
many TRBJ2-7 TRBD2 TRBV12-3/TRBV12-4 TGTGCCAGCAGGCCTAGCGGGGGACCCTACGAGCAGTACTTC CASRPSGGPYEQYF
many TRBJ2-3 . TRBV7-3 TGTGCCAGCAGCTCTATTAGCACTGATTTAACAGATACGCAGTATTTT CASSSISTDLTDTQYF
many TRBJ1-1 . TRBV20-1 TGCAGTGAGGGACGGGTGGGATTGAACACTGAAGCTTTCTTT CSEGRVGLNTEAFF
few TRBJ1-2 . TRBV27 TGTGCCAGCAGTTTATCTATAGCGGAGGGGAAGCACTATGGCTACACCTTC CASSLSIAEGKHYGYTF
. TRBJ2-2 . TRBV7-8 TGTGCCAGCAGCTTAGCGGGCCTACCCGGAACCGGGGAGCTGTTTTTT CASSLAGLPGTGELFF
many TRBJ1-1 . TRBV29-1 TGCAGCGCCGGCGGGGGGACTGAAGCTTTCTTT CSAGGGTEAFF
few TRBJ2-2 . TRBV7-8 TGTGCCAGCAGCTTTATTAGCGGAGGGGACGGCACCGGGGAGCTGTTTTTT CASSFISGGDGTGELFF
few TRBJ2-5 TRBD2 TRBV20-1 TGCAGTGCCACTATTATAAGACTAGCGGGAGGCCAAGAGACCCAGTACTTC CSATIIRLAGGQETQYF
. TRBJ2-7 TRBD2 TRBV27 TGTGCCAGCAGTTATGGGACCGGGGGGACCCCCGAGCAGTACTTC CASSYGTGGTPEQYF
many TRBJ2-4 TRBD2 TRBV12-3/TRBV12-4 TGTGCCAGCAGTAAATCCCTGTTTGGCGGGAGGGAGAACATTCAGTACTTC CASSKSLFGGRENIQYF
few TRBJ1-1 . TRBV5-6 TGTGCCAGCAGCTGGAGGGCCGGGACTTGGACTGAAGCTTTCTTT CASSWRAGTWTEAFF
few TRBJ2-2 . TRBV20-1 TGCAGTGCTAGCCCTTTCGCCGCGAACACCGGGGAGCTGTTTTTT CSASPFAANTGELFF
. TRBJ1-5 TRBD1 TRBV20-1 TGCTGTGCTAGAGTCCAGGGGGGAAAGTATAGCAATCAGCCCCAGCATTTT CCARVQGGKYSNQPQHF
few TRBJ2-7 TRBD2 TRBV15 TGTGCCACCAGCAGAACGGGACTAGCGTGGGAGCAGTACTTC CATSRTGLAWEQYF
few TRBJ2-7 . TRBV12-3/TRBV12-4 TGTGCCAGCAGTTTAGGAGGGCTGGACGAGCAGTACTTC CASSLGGLDEQYF
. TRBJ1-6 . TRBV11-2 TGTGCCAGCAGCTTACGTAGCAGACCGTCCTATAATTCACCCCTCCACTTT CASSLRSRPSYNSPLHF
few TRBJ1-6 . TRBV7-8 TGTGCCAGCAGCTTAGCACTGGAGGCGACAGGAGAAAATTCACCCCTCCACTTT CASSLALEATGENSPLHF
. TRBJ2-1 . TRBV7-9 TGTGCCAGCAGCTTAGCGCTACTGGTTGAGCAGTTCTTC CASSLALLVEQFF
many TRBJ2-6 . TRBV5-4 TGTGCCAGCAGCTTGGATTGGCTCGCTGGGGCCAACGTCCTGACTTTC CASSLDWLAGANVLTF
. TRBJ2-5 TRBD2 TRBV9 TGTGCCAGCAGCGTAGTTGCGACTAGCGGAGAGACCCAGTACTTC CASSVVATSGETQYF
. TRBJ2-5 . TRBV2 TGTGCCAGCAGTGAACGTGGACCGACGATGGGGCAAGAGACCCAGTACTTC CASSERGPTMGQETQYF
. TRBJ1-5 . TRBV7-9 TGTGCCAGCAGCTACGGTAGCAATCGGCCCCAGCATTTT CASSYGSNRPQHF
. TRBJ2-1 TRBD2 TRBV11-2 TGTGCCAGCACCCCACTTCTGGGACTAGCGGTTCGAAGGGGTGAGCAGTTCTTC CASTPLLGLAVRRGEQFF
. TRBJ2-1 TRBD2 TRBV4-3 TGCGCCAGCAGCCCCCAGCCCGGGACTAGCCCCTACAATGAGCAGTTCTTC CASSPQPGTSPYNEQFF
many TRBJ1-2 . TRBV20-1 TGCAGTGGAGAGGTGGGAGGATGGTATGGCTACACCTTC CSGEVGGWYGYTF
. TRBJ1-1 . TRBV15 TGTGCCACCAGCAGAAGAGGGGGACAGAACACTGAAGCTTTCTTT CATSRRGGQNTEAFF
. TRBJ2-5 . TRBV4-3 TGCGCCAGCAGCCAGCAATACCCACAAGAGACCCAGTACTTC CASSQQYPQETQYF
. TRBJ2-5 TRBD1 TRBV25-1 TGTGCCAGCAGTTCAATCAGGGGGCTAGGCCCACCAGAGACCCAGTACTTC CASSSIRGLGPPETQYF
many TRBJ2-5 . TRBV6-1 TGTGCCAGCAGTCCTGAGCCGGGCTCCCAAGAGACCCAGTACTTC CASSPEPGSQETQYF